One and the same sample provided the 17 T cell receptor beta chains below, sequenced in a study of shared clonotypes between healthy human individuals (dated by TCRdb to 2018 to 2021). Libraries were constructed by the immunoSEQ multiplex PCR assay. TCRdb re-hosts the immuneACCESS table, in-frame sequences only. Its copies lack some clones; in the studies checked, an unresolved V gene accounts for under half of them, and the cause for the rest is not known. This sample comprises 550,000 to 800,000 clones, around 91% of them detected only once. Clones ranked in the top ten supply roughly 36% of the sample. The sequenced material came from memory CD8+ T cells from PBMCs. According to the study, the label for this sample's cell subset or site signals: CD45RO+ cells pooled with CCR7-negative TemRA cells. All receptors derive from a man between 18 and 35 years old in good health. Some clones in this sample may be carry-over from other donors' samples.

The V and J genes are TRBV7-2 and TRBJ2-7; tentative D call: TRBD1 (5 bases). The CDR3 covers 16 residues. Germline V gene sequence: CDR1 SGHTA, CDR2 FQGNSA. V was clipped by 2 bases and J by 3 bases, with 17 bases between them. CDR3 coding DNA: TGTGCCAGCAGCTTATCTTGGGGCCAAAGGATCTACGAGCAGTACTTC. Amino acid sequence: CASSLSWGQRIYEQYF.

The V and J genes are TRBV18 and TRBJ2-4; D is perhaps TRBD1 (6 bases). Trimming stripped 0 bases from V and 3 bases from J, with 12 bases between. Germline V lookup: CDR1 KGHSH, CDR2 LQKENI. CDR3 length equals 16 residues. CDR3 nucleotide sequence: TGTGCCAGCTCACCACCGACAGGCCTAAACAAAAACATTCAGTACTTC. Its protein product is CASSPPTGLNKNIQYF. Looking up the rest from reference TRBV18 and TRBJ2-4 gives the full variable domain: NAGVMQNPRHLVRRRGQEARLRCSPMKGHSHVYWYRQLPEEGLKFMVYLQKENIIDESGMPKERFSAEFPKEGPSILRIQQVVRGDSAAYFCASSPPTGLNKNIQYFGAGTRLSVL.

The CDR3 sequence: CASSVGPTSGTDIQYF. CDR3 coding DNA: TGTGCCAGCAGCGTAGGGCCCACTAGCGGCACAGACATTCAGTACTTC. J is TRBJ2-4 and V is TRBV9; 8 bases map to TRBD2. This CDR3 has 16 amino acids. Germline CDR1 and CDR2: SGDLS and YYNGEE. The trim removed 0 bases at V and 8 bases at J, leaving 10 bases unmatched.

The chain is built from TRBV6-1 and TRBJ2-1; D call uncertain. CDR3 length equals 11 residues. The V end lost 5 bases, the J end lost 3 bases, and 2 bases lay between the germline ends. Per the germline V gene, CDR1 is MNHNS and CDR2 is SASEGT. The CDR3 coding sequence is TGTGCCAGCAGTAACTACAATGAGCAGTTCTTC. Translation gives CASSNYNEQFF.

V is TRBV28 and J is TRBJ2-7, with 9 nucleotides matching TRBD1. CDR3 size: 14 residues. After removal of 5 bases from V and 3 bases from J, the junction contained 5 bases not matched to a gene. Germline V gene data show CDR1 as MDHEN and CDR2 as SYDVKM. CDR3 in amino acids: CASSLTGGFYEQYF. CDR3 DNA: TGTGCCAGCAGTCTGACAGGGGGATTCTACGAGCAGTACTTC.

This chain uses TRBV30 with TRBJ1-3, with TRBD1 matching over 10 bases. V gave up 4 bases and J gave up 1 base; unmatched junction bases: 4. Germline CDR1 is GTSNPN and CDR2 is SVGIG (reference sequence). The CDR3 extends over 15 amino acids. CDR3: CAWNRDRGSGNTIYF. The CDR3 DNA is TGTGCCTGGAACCGGGACAGGGGATCTGGAAACACCATATATTTT.

J is TRBJ2-1 and V is TRBV10-3; D is unclear. V shed 2 bases and J shed 0 bases, with 11 bases lying between them. CDR1 is ENHRY and CDR2 is SYGVKD in the germline V gene. The CDR3 is made up of 16 amino acids. The chain's CDR3 is CAISEVTLSSYNEQFF. The CDR3 DNA sequence: TGTGCCATCAGTGAGGTCACACTGAGCTCCTACAATGAGCAGTTCTTC.

Concerning this clone itself: The same CDR3 is also encoded by other DNA sequences in this sample. This rearrangement joins TRBV9 to TRBJ2-7; D not resolved. Trimming left V 0 bases short and J 2 bases short, with 9 bases between. The CDR3 totals 14 residues. The V gene's germline CDR1 is SGDLS and CDR2 YYNGEE. The CDR3 reads CASSVVPGTYEQYF. The CDR3, as DNA: TGTGCCAGCAGCGTAGTTCCTGGGACCTACGAGCAGTACTTC.

This rearrangement joins TRBV9 to TRBJ1-1; 8 nucleotides match TRBD1. V trimming: 2 bases; J trimming: 4 bases; junction bases outside the gene matches: 7. Germline assignment: CDR1 SGDLS and CDR2 YYNGEE. CDR3 length equals 15 residues. CDR3 region: CASSVSQGASTEAFF. CDR3 DNA sequence: TGTGCCAGCAGCGTCAGTCAGGGGGCGAGCACTGAAGCTTTCTTT. Looking up the rest from reference TRBV9 and TRBJ1-1 gives the full variable domain: DSGVTQTPKHLITATGQRVTLRCSPRSGDLSVYWYQQSLDQGLQFLIQYYNGEERAKGNILERFSAQQFPDLHSELNLSSLELGDSALYFCASSVSQGASTEAFFGQGTRLTVV.

As regards this clone: The sample contains more than one DNA sequence encoding this CDR3. V gene TRBV27 combines with J gene TRBJ2-7; possible D gene TRBD1, 6 bases. CDR1 and CDR2 (germline): MNHEY, SMNVEV (reference sequence). The CDR3 totals 13 residues. The V end lost 6 bases, the J end lost 2 bases, and 11 bases lay between the germline ends. The CDR3 here is CASSPGQTYEQYF. The CDR3 DNA follows: TGTGCCAGCAGCCCTGGACAGACCTACGAGCAGTACTTC.

This chain uses TRBV5-1 with TRBJ2-1; 7 positions agree with TRBD2. This CDR3 has 11 residues. The germline V gene has CDR1 SGHRS and CDR2 YFSETQ. V was pared by 3 bases and J by 12 bases, with 3 bases of the junction left unmatched. The CDR3 region has the DNA TGCGCCAGCAGCTGGGGGGGATGGCAGTTCTTC. This sequence encodes CASSWGGWQFF.

The rearrangement uses TRBV28 and TRBJ2-1; the match to TRBD1 covers 7 bases. The V gene's germline CDR1 is MDHEN and CDR2 SYDVKM. The V segment lost 5 bases and the J segment 0 bases; nucleotides outside the gene matches: 10. CDR3 size: 17 residues. The CDR3 region has the DNA TGTGCCAGCAGTACGACCTGGGACAGCCGCTCCTACAATGAGCAGTTCTTC. Protein sequence: CASSTTWDSRSYNEQFF.

This sequence joins TRBV9 and TRBJ2-3; 7 nucleotides match TRBD2. Germline V lookup: CDR1 SGDLS, CDR2 YYNGEE. J was trimmed by 3 bases and V by 4 bases; bases with no gene match: 5. The CDR3 is 14 residues long. The CDR3 loop reads CASSRSGITDTQYF. CDR3 nucleotides: TGTGCCAGCAGCCGCAGCGGGATTACAGATACGCAGTATTTT.

The CDR3 DNA reads as TGTGCCAGCAGCTTTAATTACACTGGGGTGCAGTTCTTC. As protein: CASSFNYTGVQFF. This chain links TRBV7-9 with TRBJ2-1, with D unresolved. Germline V gene sequence: CDR1 SEHNR, CDR2 FQNEAQ (reference sequence). V shed 3 bases and J shed 12 bases, with 15 bases lying between them. The CDR3 has 13 amino acids. Supplemented by reference TRBV7-9 and TRBJ2-1, the full variable domain reads DTGVSQNPRHKITKRGQNVTFRCDPISEHNRLYWYRQTLGQGPEFLTYFQNEAQLEKSRLLSDRFSAERPKGSFSTLEIQRTEQGDSAMYLCASSFNYTGVQFFGPGTRLTVL.

For the CDR3, the DNA is TGTGCCAGCAGCTCCGGAGCTAGCGGATTATACAATGAGCAGTTCTTC. Its protein product is CASSSGASGLYNEQFF. This rearrangement joins TRBV7-9 to TRBJ2-1; 7 bases align to TRBD2. This CDR3 comprises 16 residues. J was trimmed by 4 bases and V by 4 bases; bases with no gene match: 10. Per germline, CDR1 SEHNR and CDR2 FQNEAQ (reference sequence). Complete variable domain (other parts from reference TRBV7-9 and TRBJ2-1): DTGVSQNPRHKITKRGQNVTFRCDPISEHNRLYWYRQTLGQGPEFLTYFQNEAQLEKSRLLSDRFSAERPKGSFSTLEIQRTEQGDSAMYLCASSSGASGLYNEQFFGPGTRLTVL.

The chain links TRBV7-8 to TRBJ2-7; D is perhaps TRBD1 (6 bases). Germline values: CDR1 SGHVS, CDR2 FQNEAQ. The V gene lost 1 base and the J gene lost 2 bases, with 9 bases spanning the gap. The CDR3 length is 14 residues. CDR3 amino acids: CASSLDRVAYEQYF. Written as DNA, the CDR3 is TGTGCCAGCAGCTTAGACAGGGTGGCCTACGAGCAGTACTTC.

The chain is built from TRBV7-9 and TRBJ2-5, with D tentatively TRBD2 (6 bases). V lost 8 bases and J lost 2, with 12 bases in between. Germline values: CDR1 SEHNR, CDR2 FQNEAQ (reference sequence). This CDR3 is built from 13 residues. The CDR3 here is CASLREFQETQYF. Here the CDR3 DNA reads TGTGCCAGCCTTCGGGAGTTTCAAGAGACCCAGTACTTC. The variable domain in full, with the rest retrieved from reference TRBV7-9 and TRBJ2-5, is DTGVSQNPRHKITKRGQNVTFRCDPISEHNRLYWYRQTLGQGPEFLTYFQNEAQLEKSRLLSDRFSAERPKGSFSTLEIQRTEQGDSAMYLCASLREFQETQYFGPGTRLLVL.